One sample yielded the 27 T cell receptor beta chains listed below, sequenced in a study of blood T cell repertoires in COVID-19 (dated by TCRdb to 2020 to 2022). Library creation used the immunoSEQ multiplex PCR assay. In TCRdb, the immuneACCESS table is reduced to in-frame sequences with V and J assigned. These tables do not hold every clone; where another copy was compared, an unresolved V gene accounts for under half, and the others remain unexplained. Within this sample are some 120,000 clones, with 60% to 80% of them counted one time only. The top ten constitute less than 6.5% of the sample. Material: peripheral blood. Every receptor here comes from a man aged 55-75 years with acute or convalescent COVID-19.

The table lists this clone with a few counts. The chain recombines TRBV24-1 with TRBJ1-5; TRBD1 matches at 7 bases. This CDR3 has 15 residues. The V and J ends lost 2 bases and 4 bases, in that order; junction bases with no gene match: 4. Germline loops: CDR1 KGHDR, CDR2 SFDVKD. In nucleotides, the CDR3 is TGTGCCACCAGTGATTCGGGACAGACAAATCAGCCCCAGCATTTT. Its translation: CATSDSGQTNQPQHF.

This clone has a single count. The CDR3 nucleotides read TGCGCCAGCAGCTCGGGCGACAGGGCAGAGCAGTACTTC. Its protein product is CASSSGDRAEQYF. The V gene is TRBV5-1, the J gene TRBJ2-7; TRBD1 aligns across 7 bases. Per the germline V gene, CDR1 is SGHRS and CDR2 is YFSETQ. J was trimmed by 7 bases and V by 3 bases; bases with no gene match: 7. The length of the CDR3 is 13 residues.

The chain couples TRBV7-9 to TRBJ2-2, with D uncertain. V was cut by 5 bases and J by 5 bases, with 6 bases left in between. Germline lookup yields CDR1 SEHNR and CDR2 FQNEAQ (reference sequence). The CDR3 runs 12 residues. CDR3 DNA: TGTGCCAGCAGCCCCAAAACCGGGGAGCTGTTTTTT. Translation gives CASSPKTGELFF.

V usage is TRBV5-6 and J usage is TRBJ2-7, with a possible D match to TRBD1 (5 bases). Trimming left V 1 base short and J 4 bases short, with 18 bases between. The germline V gene has CDR1 SGHDT and CDR2 YYEEEE. The CDR3 is 16 amino acids. CDR3 amino acids: CASSLPPGFQTYEQYF. CDR3 nucleotides: TGTGCCAGCAGCTTGCCGCCAGGGTTTCAGACATACGAGCAGTACTTC. The full variable domain, with the rest looked up from reference TRBV5-6 and TRBJ2-7, is DAGVTQSPTHLIKTRGQQVTLRCSPKSGHDTVSWYQQALGQGPQFIFQYYEEEERQRGNFPDRFSGHQFPNYSSELNVNALLLGDSALYLCASSLPPGFQTYEQYFGPGTRLTVT.

The V and J genes are TRBV6-5 and TRBJ2-7; 11 bases align to TRBD2. The CDR3 length is 14 residues. Germline V gene sequence: CDR1 MNHEY, CDR2 SVGAGI. V lost 6 bases to trimming and J lost 2 bases; unmatched junction nucleotides: 3. The CDR3 DNA is TGTGCCAGCAGACCGACTAGCGGGGCCTACGAGCAGTACTTC. This codes for CASRPTSGAYEQYF.

The chain joins TRBV5-1 to TRBJ2-3; unclear D gene. The V gene's germline CDR1 is SGHRS and CDR2 YFSETQ. The CDR3 consists of 16 residues. Trimming cost V 0 bases and J 2 bases, with 13 bases left between them. CDR3 amino acids: CASSLAQSAFTDTQYF. As DNA, the CDR3 is TGCGCCAGCAGCTTGGCCCAGTCCGCATTCACAGATACGCAGTATTTT.

The chain uses TRBV5-1 and TRBJ2-3; 10 nucleotides align to TRBD1. Germline V CDR1 and CDR2: SGHRS, YFSETQ. This CDR3 contains 16 residues. V was clipped by 2 bases and J by 6 bases; unmatched bases: 9. The DNA for the CDR3 is TGCGCCAGCAGCTTTTCAGGACAGGGGGTTCTGGATACGCAGTATTTT. Encoded protein: CASSFSGQGVLDTQYF. Filled out from reference TRBV5-1 and TRBJ2-3, the complete variable domain reads KAGVTQTPRYLIKTRGQQVTLSCSPISGHRSVSWYQQTPGQGLQFLFEYFSETQRNKGNFPGRFSGRQFSNSRSEMNVSTLELGDSALYLCASSFSGQGVLDTQYFGPGTRLTVL.

V usage is TRBV20-1 and J usage is TRBJ1-1; D not resolved. V was trimmed by 6 bases and J by 5 bases, leaving 10 bases between them. This CDR3 contains 11 residues. CDR1 is DFQATT and CDR2 is SNEGSKA in the germline V gene (reference sequence). The DNA of the CDR3 is TGCAGTGCCTCCGACTGGACTGAAGCTTTCTTT. This translates into CSASDWTEAFF.

In the case of this clone: This sample also contains other DNA sequences that code for the same CDR3. V gene TRBV19 combines with J gene TRBJ1-2, with D maybe TRBD1 (6 bases). CDR3 size: 12 residues. Germline assignment: CDR1 LNHDA and CDR2 SQIVND (reference sequence). Trimming shortened V by 5 bases and J by 4 bases, and 8 bases separated the two germline ends. The CDR3 nucleotides are TGTGCCAGTAGTGGGGGCCTCTATGGCTACACCTTC. Protein: CASSGGLYGYTF. The full variable domain, rest sourced from reference TRBV19 and TRBJ1-2, is DGGITQSPKYLFRKEGQNVTLSCEQNLNHDAMYWYRQDPGQGLRLIYYSQIVNDFQKGDIAEGYSVSREKKESFPLTVTSAQKNPTAFYLCASSGGLYGYTFGSGTRLTVV.

This chain connects TRBV19 to TRBJ2-1, with D perhaps matching TRBD1 (6 bases). This CDR3 region has 14 residues. The germline V gene has CDR1 LNHDA and CDR2 SQIVND (reference sequence). Trimming took off 4 bases at V and 5 bases at J, with 12 bases between the two ends. The CDR3 loop reads CASSNRDGNNEQFF. As DNA, the CDR3 is TGTGCCAGTAGTAACAGGGACGGGAACAATGAGCAGTTCTTC. Full variable domain (outside the CDR3, taken from reference TRBV19 and TRBJ2-1): DGGITQSPKYLFRKEGQNVTLSCEQNLNHDAMYWYRQDPGQGLRLIYYSQIVNDFQKGDIAEGYSVSREKKESFPLTVTSAQKNPTAFYLCASSNRDGNNEQFFGPGTRLTVL.

This clone was seen a few times. The chain employs TRBV6-5 and TRBJ1-6; TRBD1 matches 7 bases. The V and J ends lost 6 bases and 10 bases, in that order; junction bases with no gene match: 12. Germline CDR1 is MNHEY and CDR2 is SVGAGI. There are 15 residues in the CDR3. CDR3 DNA: TGTGCCAGCAGCGCGGGCAGGACAGGCGGGTCACCCCTCCACTTT. Translation gives CASSAGRTGGSPLHF.

This rearrangement joins TRBV11-3 to TRBJ2-3; D might be TRBD2 (6 bases). V lost 4 bases and J lost 2, with 19 bases in between. CDR1 and CDR2 (germline): SGHNT, YENEEA. This CDR3 has 17 amino acids. Here the CDR3 reads CASSSPREPVSTDTQYF. CDR3 DNA sequence: TGTGCCAGCAGCTCGCCTCGGGAGCCCGTGTCCACAGATACGCAGTATTTT. Full variable domain (missing parts from reference TRBV11-3 and TRBJ2-3): EAGVVQSPRYKIIEKKQPVAFWCNPISGHNTLYWYLQNLGQGPELLIRYENEEAVDDSQLPKDRFSAERLKGVDSTLKIQPAELGDSAVYLCASSSPREPVSTDTQYFGPGTRLTVL.

V is TRBV3-1 (or the pseudogene TRBV3-2) and J is TRBJ1-1, with 10 nucleotides matching TRBD1. Germline V gives CDR1 LGHDT, CDR2 YNNKEL (reference sequence). Trimming took 0 bases from V and 7 from J; bases not matched to a gene: 8. The CDR3 spans 16 residues. CDR3 residues: CASSQDSAGQGSEAFF. The CDR3 DNA reads TGTGCCAGCAGCCAAGATTCGGCGGGACAGGGGAGTGAAGCTTTCTTT.

This chain connects TRBV5-1 to TRBJ1-2, with 9 bases that match TRBD1. The CDR3 has 15 amino acids. With 0 bases clipped from V and 3 bases from J, the junction kept 3 bases outside the gene matches. Germline V CDR1 and CDR2: SGHRS, YFSETQ. In DNA, the CDR3 is TGCGCCAGCAGCTTGGGGGACAGGGACCACTATGGCTACACCTTC. As protein: CASSLGDRDHYGYTF.

This clone was detected a few times. The chain links TRBV3-1 (or the pseudogene TRBV3-2) to TRBJ1-6; tentatively, D is TRBD1 (6 bases). V gave up 3 bases and J gave up 8 bases, with 14 bases separating them. This CDR3 contains 15 residues. Germline CDR1 is LGHDT and CDR2 is YNNKEL (reference sequence). The CDR3 region has the DNA TGTGCCAGCAGCCAGGGCAGGGGATACTATTCACCCCTCCACTTT. Residues: CASSQGRGYYSPLHF.

The gene calls are TRBV25-1 and TRBJ2-4, with D possibly matching TRBD2 (7 bases). V was trimmed by 0 bases and J by 8 bases, leaving 23 bases between them. CDR1 MGHDK and CDR2 SYGVNS come from the germline V gene. This CDR3 region has 18 residues. This CDR3 reads CASSEYGSGGRPKDIQYF. CDR3 nucleotide sequence: TGTGCCAGCAGTGAATATGGGTCCGGGGGGCGCCCCAAGGACATTCAGTACTTC.

The rearrangement joins TRBV24-1 to TRBJ1-1; TRBD1 is a possible D gene (6 bases). Germline V gene sequence: CDR1 KGHDR, CDR2 SFDVKD. The germline V and J ends were trimmed by 2 bases and 10 bases, with 10 bases remaining between them. This CDR3 comprises 12 residues. The CDR3 bases are TGTGCCACCAGTGATTCCGGGACACGAGCTTTCTTT. It translates to CATSDSGTRAFF.

This chain connects TRBV18 to TRBJ1-3; TRBD1 agrees at 8 bases. Per the germline V gene, CDR1 is KGHSH and CDR2 is LQKENI. Trimming cost V 3 bases and J 6 bases; bases outside gene matches: 7. This CDR3 contains 15 residues. The CDR3 is CASSPLDRGENTIYF. As DNA, the CDR3 is TGTGCCAGCTCACCGCTCGACAGGGGAGAAAACACCATATATTTT.

CDR3 sequence reads: CAISETDRGLDSNQPQHF. The DNA for the CDR3 is TGTGCCATCAGTGAGACGGACAGGGGCCTAGATAGCAATCAGCCCCAGCATTTT. The rearrangement links TRBV10-3 to TRBJ1-5; 9 bases match TRBD1. Germline CDR1 is ENHRY and CDR2 is SYGVKD. V trimming: 2 bases; J trimming: 0 bases; junction bases outside the gene matches: 8. The CDR3 is 18 residues long.

CDR3 amino acids: CASSLDLDRQYEQYF. CDR3 bases: TGTGCCAGCAGCTTAGATCTAGACAGGCAATACGAGCAGTACTTC. This chain uses TRBV11-3 with TRBJ2-7, with D possibly matching TRBD1 (6 bases). The CDR3 is 15 amino acids. V lost 0 bases and J lost 4, with 13 bases in between. CDR1 and CDR2 from the germline V gene are SGHNT and YENEEA.

This rearrangement joins TRBV6-1 to TRBJ2-3; D not resolved. The CDR3 loop spans 14 amino acids. Germline-derived CDR1 and CDR2 are MNHNS and SASEGT. V gave up 3 bases and J gave up 5 bases, with 12 bases separating them. CDR3 in amino acids: CASSDLGYGDTQYF. DNA for the CDR3: TGTGCCAGCAGTGATCTAGGCTACGGAGATACGCAGTATTTT.

V is TRBV5-6 and J is TRBJ2-7; 10 bases line up with TRBD1. Trimming cost V 4 bases and J 7 bases; bases outside gene matches: 8. CDR3 length equals 14 residues. Germline V gene data show CDR1 as SGHDT and CDR2 as YYEEEE. The CDR3 loop is CASSGAGTGVEQYF. CDR3 coding DNA: TGTGCCAGCAGCGGCGCCGGGACAGGGGTAGAGCAGTACTTC.

This chain uses TRBV6-4 with TRBJ1-2, with 10 bases fitting TRBD1. Germline assignment: CDR1 MRHNA and CDR2 SNTAGT. Germline trimming cut 6 bases from V and 4 bases from J; bases unmatched to any gene: 11. CDR3 length: 16 amino acids. The CDR3 sequence is CASSQTSGTGAYGYTF. The CDR3 nucleotides read TGTGCCAGCAGCCAGACCTCCGGGACAGGGGCCTATGGCTACACCTTC.

This clone was counted a single time. The chain carries TRBV5-4 and TRBJ1-1; no clear D. Germline assignment: CDR1 SGHNT and CDR2 YYREEE (reference sequence). This CDR3 spans 15 amino acids. V was cut by 2 bases and J by 4 bases, with 15 bases left in between. The CDR3 sequence is CASSFHPAVSTEAFF. In DNA form, the CDR3 reads TGTGCCAGCAGCTTCCATCCGGCGGTGAGCACTGAAGCTTTCTTT.

The chain employs TRBV7-3 and TRBJ2-5; no clear D gene. The CDR3 has 15 amino acids. V lost 1 base, J lost 5 bases, and 14 bases lay in between. CDR1 SGHTA and CDR2 FQGTGA come from the germline V gene. The CDR3 region is CASSLNPGYGETQYF. CDR3 coding DNA: TGTGCCAGCAGCTTAAATCCAGGCTATGGGGAGACCCAGTACTTC.

This chain uses TRBV7-3 with TRBJ2-2, with D maybe TRBD1 (5 bases). Germline V CDR1 and CDR2: SGHTA, FQGTGA. V lost 0 bases and J 3 bases, leaving 5 bases between the germline ends. The CDR3 spans 14 residues. The CDR3 reads CASSLTGDTGELFF. In DNA, the CDR3 is TGTGCCAGCAGCTTAACAGGGGACACCGGGGAGCTGTTTTTT.

The V call is TRBV6-5, the J call TRBJ2-7, with TRBD1 matching over 11 bases. In germline, CDR1 is MNHEY, CDR2 SVGAGI. J was trimmed by 0 bases and V by 7 bases; bases with no gene match: 2. The CDR3 has 14 residues. The CDR3 protein is CASNGQGASYEQYF. As DNA, the CDR3 is TGTGCCAGCAACGGACAGGGGGCCTCCTACGAGCAGTACTTC.